The following is a T cell receptor (beta chain) sequence with its context. This entry comes from a study of blood T cells in healthy people across ages. A second roughly 6 to 12 cycle PCR used barcoded and J-beta primers. From the 5' RACE reads, TCRdb called clonotypes with MiXCR, one entry per CDR3 protein. This table holds some 900,000 distinct CDR3 sequences, 48% found once. The CDR3 spans 15 residues. Germline lookup yields CDR1 DFQATT and CDR2 SNEGSKA (reference sequence). The V and J ends lost 2 bases and 2 bases respectively, with 15 bases between them. This TCR was recovered from a man aged 30 to 45 in good health. Specimen: blood. The chain recombines TRBV20-1 with TRBJ1-1, with D possibly being TRBD1 (6 bases). CDR3 sequence reads: CSARNPTGYNTEAFF. The CDR3 nucleotides read TGCAGTGCTAGAAACCCGACAGGATACAACACTGAAGCTTTCTTT.